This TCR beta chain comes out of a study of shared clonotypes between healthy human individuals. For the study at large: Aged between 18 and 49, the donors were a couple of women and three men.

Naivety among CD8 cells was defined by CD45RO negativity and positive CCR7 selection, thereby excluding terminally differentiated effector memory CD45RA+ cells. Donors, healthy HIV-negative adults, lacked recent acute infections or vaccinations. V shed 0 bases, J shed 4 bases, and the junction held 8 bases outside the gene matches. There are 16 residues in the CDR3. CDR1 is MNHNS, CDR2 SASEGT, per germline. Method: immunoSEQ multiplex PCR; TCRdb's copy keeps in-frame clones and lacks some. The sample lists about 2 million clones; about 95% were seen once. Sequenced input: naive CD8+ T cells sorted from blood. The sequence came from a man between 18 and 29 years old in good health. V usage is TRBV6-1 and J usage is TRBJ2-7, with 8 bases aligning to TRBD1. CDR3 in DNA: TGTGCCAGCAGTGAAGCGCCAGGGACAGGATGGTACGAGCAGTACTTC. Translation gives CASSEAPGTGWYEQYF.